What follows describes a single T cell receptor (beta chain). The data belong to a study of T cells in Graves' hyperthyroidism and ophthalmopathy. This CDR3 region has 16 residues. The germline V gene encodes CDR1 SGHTA and CDR2 FQGTGA. After removal of 6 bases from V and 1 base from J, the junction contained 7 bases not matched to a gene. The source material, RNA transcripts, was used to amplify TCR beta CDR3 regions. The TCR CDR3 first-round RT-PCR relied on the HTBI primer set. TCRdb re-derived calls from the multiplex PCR reads in MiXCR, one entry per CDR3 protein. Among hundreds of thousands of distinct CDR3 sequences listed, about 43% were seen once.

The sequence was obtained from a woman aged 18 to 35 with Graves' hyperthyroidism. Sequencing used peripheral blood or thyroid tissue (not recorded which). The chain has TRBV7-3 and TRBJ2-2; 8 nucleotides align to TRBD1. The CDR3 DNA follows: TGTGCCAGCAGACCAGGACAGGGCCTGAACACCGGGGAGCTGTTTTTT. It codes for CASRPGQGLNTGELFF.